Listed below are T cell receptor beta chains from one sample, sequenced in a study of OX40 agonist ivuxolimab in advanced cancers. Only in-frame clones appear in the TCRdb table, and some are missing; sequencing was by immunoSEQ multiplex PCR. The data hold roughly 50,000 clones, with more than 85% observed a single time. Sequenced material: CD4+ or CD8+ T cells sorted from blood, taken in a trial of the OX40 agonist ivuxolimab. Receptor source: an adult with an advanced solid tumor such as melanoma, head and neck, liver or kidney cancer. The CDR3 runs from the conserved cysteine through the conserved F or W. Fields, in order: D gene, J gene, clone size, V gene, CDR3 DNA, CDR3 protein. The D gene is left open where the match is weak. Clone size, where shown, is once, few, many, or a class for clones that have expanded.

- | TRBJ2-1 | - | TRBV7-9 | TGTGCCAGCAGCTTAGGTGGACGAGGGATCTACAATGAGCAGTTCTTC | CASSLGGRGIYNEQFF
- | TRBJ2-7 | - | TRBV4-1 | TGCGCCAGCAGCCAAGTCAGTACAGCTACCTACGAGCAGTACTTC | CASSQVSTATYEQYF
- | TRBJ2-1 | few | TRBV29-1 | TGCAGCGTTGGGGACCTTTTAGATGAGCAGTTCTTC | CSVGDLLDEQFF
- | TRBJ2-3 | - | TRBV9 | TGTGCCAGCAGCGTAGACCAGGGCACAGATACGCAGTATTTT | CASSVDQGTDTQYF
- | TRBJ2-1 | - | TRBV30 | TGTGCCTGGAGTGTAGGGGCTAGTTCCTACAATGAGCAGTTCTTC | CAWSVGASSYNEQFF
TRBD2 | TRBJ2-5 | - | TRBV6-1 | TGTGCCAGCAGTGAACTAGCGGGGGGCCCCCAAGAGACCCAGTACTTC | CASSELAGGPQETQYF
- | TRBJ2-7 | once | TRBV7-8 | TGTGCCAGCAGCTTAGGGTCGAACAGATACTACGAGCAGTACTTC | CASSLGSNRYYEQYF
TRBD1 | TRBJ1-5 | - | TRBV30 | TGTGCCTGGAGCCAGGGACAGGGGAGCCAGCCCCAGCATTTT | CAWSQGQGSQPQHF
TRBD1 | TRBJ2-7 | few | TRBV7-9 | TGTGCCAGCAGCTTCCCGGCGGGACAGGGGAACTACGAGCAGTACTTC | CASSFPAGQGNYEQYF
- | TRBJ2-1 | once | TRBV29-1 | TGCAGCGTTGCAGGGGACTTCCACAATGAGCAGTTCTTC | CSVAGDFHNEQFF
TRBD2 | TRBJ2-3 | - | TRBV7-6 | TGTGCCAGCAGCTACTGGACTAGCGGGAGCACAGATACGCAGTATTTT | CASSYWTSGSTDTQYF
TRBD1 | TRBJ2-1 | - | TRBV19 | TGTGCCAGTAGATACGGGACAGGGGATTACACCTACAATGAGCAGTTCTTC | CASRYGTGDYTYNEQFF
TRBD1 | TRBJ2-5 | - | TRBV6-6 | TGTGCCAGCAGTTACGGGACAGTCCACTTTCAAGAGACCCAGTACTTC | CASSYGTVHFQETQYF
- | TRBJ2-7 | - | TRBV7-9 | TGTGCCAGCAGCTTATACAACTCCTACGAGCAGTACTTC | CASSLYNSYEQYF
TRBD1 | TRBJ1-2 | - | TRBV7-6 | TGTGCCAGCAGCTTAGCCCCTGGACAGGGCGTTTCCTATGGCTACACCTTC | CASSLAPGQGVSYGYTF
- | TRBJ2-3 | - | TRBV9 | TGTGCCAGCAGCGTAGAATGGGGGAGTGGAGATACGCAGTATTTT | CASSVEWGSGDTQYF
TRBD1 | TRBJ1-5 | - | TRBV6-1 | TGTGCCAGCAGTGGACAGGGTTTCGGCAATCAGCCCCAGCATTTT | CASSGQGFGNQPQHF
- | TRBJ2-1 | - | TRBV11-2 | TGTGCCAGCAGGCCAGCCGGCTACAATGAGCAGTTCTTC | CASRPAGYNEQFF
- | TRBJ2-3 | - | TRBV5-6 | TGTGCCAGCAGCCTTCTTCTAGATGTTCGGGCAGATACGCAGTATTTT | CASSLLLDVRADTQYF
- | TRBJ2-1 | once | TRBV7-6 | TGTGCCAGCAGCTTAACAGAAAACTTATACAATGAGCAGTTCTTC | CASSLTENLYNEQFF
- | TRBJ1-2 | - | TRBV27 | TGTGCCAGCAGTTCAGCGTTGGCCCTATCTAACTATGGCTACACCTTC | CASSSALALSNYGYTF
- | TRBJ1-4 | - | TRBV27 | TGTGCCAGCAGTTATACGACGGGTGAAAAACTGTTTTTT | CASSYTTGEKLFF
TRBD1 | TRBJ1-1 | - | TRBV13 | TGTGCCAGCAGCAAAGGACAGGGGGTTATAACTGAAGCTTTCTTT | CASSKGQGVITEAFF
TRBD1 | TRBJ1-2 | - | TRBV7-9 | TGTGCCAGCAGCTCGGGACAGGCGACTGACTATGGCTACACCTTC | CASSSGQATDYGYTF
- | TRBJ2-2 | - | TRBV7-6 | TGTGCCAGCAGCCCCGCCGTCACCGGGGAGCTGTTTTTT | CASSPAVTGELFF
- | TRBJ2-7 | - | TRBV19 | TGTGCCAGTAGTCGACATGCCTACGAGCAGTACTTC | CASSRHAYEQYF
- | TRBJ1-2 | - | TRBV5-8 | TGTGCCAGCAGCCCGGACAGCTATGGCTACACCTTC | CASSPDSYGYTF
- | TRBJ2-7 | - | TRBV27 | TGTGCCAGCAGTTTCAGCGACAGTTCCTACGAGCAGTACTTC | CASSFSDSSYEQYF
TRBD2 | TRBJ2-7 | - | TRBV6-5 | TGTGCCAGCAGTTACTCAGGTAGCGGGGCCTACGAGCAGTACTTC | CASSYSGSGAYEQYF
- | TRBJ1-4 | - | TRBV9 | TGTGCCAGCAGCGTAGCTACTAGGGGTGGGAAACTGTTTTTT | CASSVATRGGKLFF
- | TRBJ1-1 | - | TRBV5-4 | TGTGCCAGCAGCTCCACTTGGGAGAACACTGAAGCTTTCTTT | CASSSTWENTEAFF
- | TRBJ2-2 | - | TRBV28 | TGTGCCAGCAGCACCCTCAGACACAGGGGACTAAACACCGGGGAGCTGTTTTTT | CASSTLRHRGLNTGELFF
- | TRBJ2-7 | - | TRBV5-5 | TGTGCCAGCAGCCCCGTTGGGTACGAGCAGTACTTC | CASSPVGYEQYF
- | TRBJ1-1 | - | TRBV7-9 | TGTGCCAGCAGCCCCGGGACCTACACTGAAGCTTTCTTT | CASSPGTYTEAFF
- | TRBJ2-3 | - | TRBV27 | TGTGCCAGCAGTCCTCAGCGGAGCACAGATACGCAGTATTTT | CASSPQRSTDTQYF
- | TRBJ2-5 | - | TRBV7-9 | TGTGCCAGCAGCTTAGTGTTGCCTCAAGAGACCCAGTACTTC | CASSLVLPQETQYF
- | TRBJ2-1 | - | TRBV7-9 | TGTGCCAGCAGCTTACCGTCCCAGGGAAGCTCCTACAATGAGCAGTTCTTC | CASSLPSQGSSYNEQFF
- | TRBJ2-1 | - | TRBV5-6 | TGTGCCAGCAGCCTCCCCAGGTTTAGCTCCTACAATGAGCAGTTCTTC | CASSLPRFSSYNEQFF
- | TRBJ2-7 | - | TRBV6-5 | TGTGCCAGCAGTCCCGGACTAACCTACGAGCAGTACTTC | CASSPGLTYEQYF
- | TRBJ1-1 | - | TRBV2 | TGTGCCAGCAGACCGACAATTACGGGCACTACGAACACTGAAGCTTTCTTT | CASRPTITGTTNTEAFF
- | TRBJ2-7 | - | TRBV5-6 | TGTGCCAGCAGCTTGGGACTACCTTCCTACGAGCAGTACTTC | CASSLGLPSYEQYF
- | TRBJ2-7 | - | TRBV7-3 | TGTGCCAGCAGCTTAACCCAGGCAAACGAGCAGTACTTC | CASSLTQANEQYF
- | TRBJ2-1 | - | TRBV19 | TGTGCCAGTAGTTCCCAGCGACTCGGACTCCCCGAGCAGTTCTTC | CASSSQRLGLPEQFF
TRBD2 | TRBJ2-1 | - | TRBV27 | TGTGCCAGCCAAGGCGAACTAGCGGGTAGTAGGGATGAGCAGTTCTTC | CASQGELAGSRDEQFF
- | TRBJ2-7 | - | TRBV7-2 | TGTGCCAGCAGCTCGGAAGCGGTGGACGAGCAGTACTTC | CASSSEAVDEQYF
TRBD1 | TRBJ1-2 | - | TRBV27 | TGTGCCAGCAGTGCCCAGGGGGCTTTCTATGGCTACACCTTC | CASSAQGAFYGYTF
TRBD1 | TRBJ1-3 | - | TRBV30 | TGTGCCTGGAGTGTAGGCCTGCAGGGGGTAAACACCATATATTTT | CAWSVGLQGVNTIYF
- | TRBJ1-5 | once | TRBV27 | TGTGCCAGCAGTGAGTTGGGTCAGCCCCAGCATTTT | CASSELGQPQHF
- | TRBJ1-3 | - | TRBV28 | TGTGCCAGCAGTTTTAGGGGGAACTCTGGAAACACCATATATTTT | CASSFRGNSGNTIYF
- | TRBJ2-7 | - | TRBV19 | TGTGCCAGTAGCCAAGGGTACGGGTACGAGCAGTACTTC | CASSQGYGYEQYF